This entry lists 25 T cell receptor beta chains sequenced from one sample in a study of response to subunit inactivated influenza vaccine. TCRdb ran MiXCR on the RT-PCR reads and lists one entry per CDR3 protein. The profile covers around 760,000 distinct CDR3 sequences, with about 15% appearing a single time and around 6.5% taken by the ten largest. The source was PBMCs from blood, collected around 14 days before vaccination. These receptors came from a man aged 50 to 60 who received an inactivated influenza vaccine.

V gene TRBV12-3 or TRBV12-4 combines with J gene TRBJ2-1, with TRBD2 matching 12 bases. This CDR3 comprises 15 residues. The V segment lost 1 base and the J segment 14 bases; nucleotides outside the gene matches: 9. The CDR3 loop reads CASSLVGSSGRAEFF. The CDR3 DNA is TGTGCCAGCAGTTTAGTCGGGTCTAGCGGGAGGGCCGAGTTCTTC.

The chain employs TRBV5-4 and TRBJ1-2, with D maybe TRBD1 (6 bases). Germline CDR1 is SGHNT and CDR2 is YYREEE (reference sequence). The V and J ends lost 4 bases and 6 bases respectively, with 13 bases between them. This CDR3 spans 13 amino acids. The CDR3 region has the DNA TGTGCCAGCAGCCAACAGGGATTCCATGGCTACACCTTC. This codes for CASSQQGFHGYTF.

This clonotype was seen a handful of times. The V call is TRBV2, the J call TRBJ2-1; D possibly uses TRBD1 or TRBD2 (7 bases each). The CDR3 is 16 amino acids. Trimming removed 6 bases at V and 4 bases at J, with 19 bases between. Per the germline V gene, CDR1 is SNHLY and CDR2 is FYNNEI. CDR3 DNA sequence: TGTGCCAGCAGGATGGGGGGGTCAGGGGGTTACAATGAGCAGTTCTTC. Its translation is CASRMGGSGGYNEQFF.

V usage is TRBV6-1 and J usage is TRBJ1-4, with D unresolved. Germline values: CDR1 MNHNS, CDR2 SASEGT. Trimming shortened V by 7 bases and J by 1 base, and 13 bases separated the two germline ends. The CDR3 covers 15 residues. CDR3 sequence reads: CASTDLGKTNEKLFF. DNA of the CDR3: TGTGCCAGCACCGACCTGGGGAAAACTAATGAAAAACTGTTTTTT.

This clonotype showed up just a few times. The chain has TRBV5-1 and TRBJ2-1; 11 nucleotides agree with TRBD2. With V trimmed by 4 bases and J by 3 bases, 9 bases remained unmatched. The germline V gene has CDR1 SGHRS and CDR2 YFSETQ. The CDR3 runs 17 residues. The CDR3 region is CASSALAGGPNYNEQFF. In DNA, the CDR3 is TGCGCCAGCAGCGCTCTAGCGGGAGGACCAAACTACAATGAGCAGTTCTTC.

This clonotype was seen only a few times. The gene calls are TRBV28 and TRBJ2-7; 7 bases line up with TRBD2. This CDR3 has 15 residues. With 1 base clipped from V and 4 bases from J, the junction kept 7 bases outside the gene matches. Germline V lookup: CDR1 MDHEN, CDR2 SYDVKM. The CDR3 coding sequence is TGTGCCAGCAGTTTATCCCTAAGCGGGAATTACGAGCAGTACTTC. Its protein product is CASSLSLSGNYEQYF.

The rearrangement joins TRBV9 to TRBJ2-5, with D tentatively TRBD2 (6 bases). The CDR3 spans 13 residues. The germline V and J ends were trimmed by 3 bases and 5 bases, with 11 bases remaining between them. The V gene's germline CDR1 is SGDLS and CDR2 YYNGEE. DNA for the CDR3: TGTGCCAGCAGCGCCGGGAGTGGGGAGACCCAGTACTTC. Translation gives CASSAGSGETQYF.

This clonotype was picked up a small number of times. The CDR3 coding sequence is TGCAGTGAGACAGTGCTGTACCAAGAGACCCAGTACTTC. This translates into CSETVLYQETQYF. The chain joins TRBV20-1 to TRBJ2-5, with TRBD1 as a possible D gene (5 bases). The germline V and J ends were trimmed by 7 bases and 0 bases, with 12 bases remaining between them. The CDR3 has 13 amino acids. The germline V gene encodes CDR1 DFQATT and CDR2 SNEGSKA (reference sequence).

CDR3 sequence reads: CASSLNPLQETQYF. CDR3 in DNA: TGTGCCAGCAGCCTCAACCCCCTTCAAGAGACCCAGTACTTC. This chain uses TRBV11-3 with TRBJ2-5; D not resolved. The CDR3 is 14 amino acids. Deletions cut 5 bases from V and 2 bases from J, with 12 bases between. In germline, CDR1 is SGHNT, CDR2 YENEEA. Supplemented by reference TRBV11-3 and TRBJ2-5, the full variable domain reads EAGVVQSPRYKIIEKKQPVAFWCNPISGHNTLYWYLQNLGQGPELLIRYENEEAVDDSQLPKDRFSAERLKGVDSTLKIQPAELGDSAVYLCASSLNPLQETQYFGPGTRLLVL.

The chain uses TRBV12-3 or TRBV12-4 and TRBJ2-3; D is possibly TRBD2 (7 bases). The V end was cut by 6 bases, the J end by 4 bases, with 17 bases between. The CDR3 covers 15 residues. As DNA, the CDR3 is TGTGCCAGCAGCAAAAAGGGGGGGCTTGCAGATACGCAGTATTTT. Its translation is CASSKKGGLADTQYF.

This clonotype turned up a few times. This chain links TRBV19 with TRBJ2-4, with 9 bases identical to TRBD1. The V gene end was trimmed by 5 bases and the J gene end by 1 base; junction bases not matched to a gene: 3. The germline V gene encodes CDR1 LNHDA and CDR2 SQIVND (reference sequence). The CDR3 totals 15 residues. CDR3: CASSDGQGAKNIQYF. The CDR3 bases are TGTGCCAGTAGTGACGGACAGGGGGCCAAAAACATTCAGTACTTC.

This clonotype has a handful of counts. The rearrangement uses TRBV3-1 and TRBJ2-2, with no clear D. The V end lost 0 bases, the J end lost 4 bases, and 9 bases lay between the germline ends. This CDR3 comprises 15 residues. The germline CDR1 and CDR2 sequences are LGHDT and YNNKEL (reference sequence). The CDR3 DNA reads as TGTGCCAGCAGCCAAGATCGGCGGACCACCGGGGAGCTGTTTTTT. Amino acids: CASSQDRRTTGELFF.

The rearrangement uses TRBV7-3 and TRBJ1-5; D ambiguous. The CDR3 sequence is 13 residues long. Germline lookup yields CDR1 SGHTA and CDR2 FQGTGA. V was shortened by 8 bases and J by 7 bases, with 15 bases between the two germline ends. For the CDR3, the DNA is TGTGCCAGCTCCCGGGGTGTCGGGCAGCCCCAGCATTTT. This sequence encodes CASSRGVGQPQHF. The full variable domain, its missing parts supplied by reference TRBV7-3 and TRBJ1-5, is GAGVSQTPSNKVTEKGKYVELRCDPISGHTALYWYRQSLGQGPEFLIYFQGTGAADDSGLPNDRFFAVRPEGSVSTLKIQRTERGDSAVYLCASSRGVGQPQHFGDGTRLSIL.

The chain employs TRBV4-1 and TRBJ1-1; no clear D gene. Germline V gene data show CDR1 as MGHRA and CDR2 as YSYEKL. The V end was cut by 4 bases, the J end by 1 base, with 13 bases between. This CDR3 spans 15 amino acids. The CDR3, as DNA: TGCGCCAGCAGCCTTCCGGGATCCAGGAACACTGAAGCTTTCTTT. Amino acids: CASSLPGSRNTEAFF.

Concerning this clonotype: One junction end does not reproduce the germline sequence, and a read error may be involved. V and J are TRBV3-1 and TRBJ2-6, with D maybe TRBD2 (6 bases). Germline V CDR1 and CDR2: LGHDT, YNNKEL (reference sequence). The CDR3 is 16 residues long. In DNA, the CDR3 is TGTGCCAGCAGCCAACCAACAGGCCGCGGGGCCTACGTCCTGACTTTC. It encodes CASSQPTGRGAYVLTF.

This clonotype was seen ten or more times. The chain carries TRBV7-2 and TRBJ2-3; TRBD2 is a possible D gene (6 bases). CDR1 and CDR2 from the germline V gene are SGHTA and FQGNSA. The CDR3 is 14 residues long. Trimming took off 6 bases at V and 0 bases at J, with 10 bases between the two ends. The CDR3 region is CASRTGLSTDTQYF. The CDR3 DNA follows: TGTGCCAGCAGAACGGGACTCAGCACAGATACGCAGTATTTT.

The gene calls are TRBV7-8 and TRBJ2-1; D gene ambiguous. Germline CDR1 is SGHVS and CDR2 is FQNEAQ. This CDR3 region has 13 residues. The ends were cut back, 1 base at V and 10 bases at J, with 11 bases in the middle. The CDR3 sequence: CASSLGRVWEQFF. The CDR3 nucleotides are TGTGCCAGCAGCTTAGGAAGGGTTTGGGAGCAGTTCTTC.

In its sample, this clonotype was seen a few times. Here the CDR3 DNA reads TGTGCCAGCAGTGTAAGTCAGGACTACGAGCAGTACTTC. Residues: CASSVSQDYEQYF. The rearrangement links TRBV2 to TRBJ2-7; D gene ambiguous. Per the germline V gene, CDR1 is SNHLY and CDR2 is FYNNEI. Deletions cut 4 bases from V and 3 bases from J, with 10 bases between. The CDR3 contains 13 residues.

This clonotype was counted only a few times. This chain connects TRBV9 to TRBJ2-2; TRBD2 matches 12 bases. Germline trimming cut 3 bases from V and 4 bases from J; bases unmatched to any gene: 7. The V gene's germline CDR1 is SGDLS and CDR2 YYNGEE. The CDR3 runs 17 residues. The CDR3 protein is CASSGGLAGSRTGELFF. The DNA for the CDR3 is TGTGCCAGCAGCGGCGGACTAGCGGGAAGTCGCACCGGGGAGCTGTTTTTT.

In this sample, this clonotype turned up a few times. The chain carries TRBV6-5 and TRBJ2-4; TRBD1 matches at 7 bases. The CDR3 is made up of 16 amino acids. V dropped 2 bases and J dropped 0; count of bases not matched to a gene: 4. Germline V CDR1 and CDR2: MNHEY, SVGAGI. The CDR3 region is CASSYKDRLAKNIQYF. The CDR3 nucleotides are TGTGCCAGCAGTTACAAGGACAGGCTAGCCAAAAACATTCAGTACTTC.

This clonotype has more than one count but fewer than ten. V is TRBV11-1 and J is TRBJ2-1; 13 nucleotides match TRBD2. Germline CDR1 is SGHAT and CDR2 is FQDESV (reference sequence). This CDR3 has 17 residues. Losses at the gene ends were 3 bases for V and 6 bases for J; bases not matched to a gene: 8. The chain's CDR3 is CASSLGLTSGGVNEQFF. CDR3 sequence (DNA): TGTGCCAGCAGCTTGGGATTAACTAGCGGGGGGGTCAATGAGCAGTTCTTC.

V usage is TRBV7-6 and J usage is TRBJ1-4, with a weak D call TRBD1 (5 bases). Germline CDR1 is SGHVS and CDR2 is FNYEAQ. V shed 0 bases and J shed 8 bases, with 16 bases lying between them. The CDR3 length is 16 residues. The chain's CDR3 is CASSLAVQGHGEKLFF. DNA of the CDR3: TGTGCCAGCAGCTTAGCGGTGCAGGGCCATGGCGAAAAACTGTTTTTT.

This sequence joins TRBV9 and TRBJ2-1; 7 bases are shared with TRBD2. J gave up 6 bases and V 3 bases, and 9 bases lay outside the gene matches. The germline V gene has CDR1 SGDLS and CDR2 YYNGEE. The CDR3 is made up of 15 amino acids. The CDR3 is CASSEGGSGGNEQFF. CDR3 sequence (DNA): TGTGCCAGCAGCGAAGGCGGGAGCGGTGGCAATGAGCAGTTCTTC.

The chain recombines TRBV7-3 with TRBJ2-7, with 7 bases aligning to TRBD1. Trimming at V came to 8 bases and at J to 2 bases, leaving 6 bases not matched to a gene. Germline V gene sequence: CDR1 SGHTA, CDR2 FQGTGA. The CDR3 loop spans 13 amino acids. CDR3 loop: CASGTAVTYEQYF. In DNA, the CDR3 is TGTGCCAGCGGGACAGCCGTTACCTACGAGCAGTACTTC.

This sequence joins TRBV10-3 and TRBJ2-7; 10 positions agree with TRBD1. CDR1 is ENHRY, CDR2 SYGVKD, per germline. The trim removed 0 bases at V and 5 bases at J, leaving 7 bases unmatched. The CDR3 extends over 16 amino acids. DNA of the CDR3: TGTGCCATCAGTGAGTCGGGGGGACAGGGGTCAAACGAGCAGTACTTC. Encoded protein: CAISESGGQGSNEQYF.